The clone carrying this TCR beta chain was found many times. These data are taken from a study of blood T cells in healthy people across ages. PCR was performed a second time for 7 to 11 cycles using a sample-barcoded 5' primer and a J-beta primer mix. TCRdb recomputed calls from the 5' RACE reads with MiXCR, one row per CDR3 protein. The sample has about 640,000 distinct CDR3 sequences; about 30% are singletons. The germline V gene encodes CDR1 SGHDT and CDR2 YYEEEE. The CDR3 covers 14 residues. Trimming cost V 3 bases and J 7 bases; bases outside gene matches: 7. The authors drew approximately 10 milliliters of peripheral blood from each donor.

The genes are TRBV5-6 and TRBJ1-5; 7 bases line up with TRBD1. This clonotype originated in a woman aged 80 or older in good health. The sequencing input was blood. The CDR3 DNA sequence: TGTGCCAGCAGCTACCTGACAGGGAACCAGCCCCAGCATTTT. Its translation: CASSYLTGNQPQHF. Full variable domain (rest looked up from reference TRBV5-6 and TRBJ1-5): DAGVTQSPTHLIKTRGQQVTLRCSPKSGHDTVSWYQQALGQGPQFIFQYYEEEERQRGNFPDRFSGHQFPNYSSELNVNALLLGDSALYLCASSYLTGNQPQHFGDGTRLSIL.